The 28 T cell receptor beta chains below were found in one sample sequenced in a study of CD8 T cells in ankylosing spondylitis. Their antigens are not known. Via MiXCR, TCRdb re-called the 5' RACE reads, giving one row per CDR3 protein. The table includes roughly 370,000 distinct CDR3 sequences, 20% to 25% detected once. Study-wide findings and caveats: Characteristic of ankylosing spondylitis blood, it appeared, was a TCR beta motif comprising roughly eight highly homologous variants.

Sequenced sample: blood, either unsorted or a sorted T cell fraction (not recorded which). The receptor source for this set is a male donor with ankylosing spondylitis.

The chain combines TRBV3-1 with TRBJ1-4; D not certain. CDR1 and CDR2 (germline): LGHDT, YNNKEL (reference sequence). The CDR3 length is 16 residues. Trimming took off 4 bases at V and 5 bases at J, with 17 bases between the two ends. Here the CDR3 DNA reads TGTGCCAGCAGCCCAGGTTCTCTCGGAGTCAATGAAAAACTGTTTTTT. Its protein is CASSPGSLGVNEKLFF.

The CDR3 nucleotides read TGCAGTGCTAGGGGACAGGGCCCTGAAGCTTTCTTT. Its protein product is CSARGQGPEAFF. V usage is TRBV20-1 and J usage is TRBJ1-1; 9 bases map to TRBD1. The J segment lost 6 bases and the V segment lost 3 bases, leaving 2 bases of the junction unmatched. The CDR3 covers 12 residues. Per germline, CDR1 DFQATT and CDR2 SNEGSKA (reference sequence).

The CDR3 here is CASSSGGGGYTF. In nucleotides, the CDR3 is TGTGCCAGCAGCTCCGGCGGGGGAGGCTACACCTTC. The genes are TRBV7-9 and TRBJ1-2, with D possibly TRBD1 on 5 matching bases. V was pared by 4 bases and J by 8 bases, with 11 bases between. The germline V gene has CDR1 SEHNR and CDR2 FQNEAQ (reference sequence). There are 12 residues in the CDR3.

V and J are TRBV9 and TRBJ2-1, with D maybe TRBD2 (6 bases). Germline V gene sequence: CDR1 SGDLS, CDR2 YYNGEE. Trimming pared 7 bases from V and 4 bases from J, leaving 12 bases between. This CDR3 region has 13 residues. DNA of the CDR3: TGTGCCAGCTGCCGGGAGTATTACAATGAGCAGTTCTTC. Translated: CASCREYYNEQFF.

The rearrangement joins TRBV11-2 to TRBJ2-7; D is unclear. Germline CDR1 and CDR2: SGHAT and FQNNGV. V lost 5 bases, J lost 5 bases, and 13 bases lay in between. The CDR3 consists of 13 residues. The CDR3 is CASSPLWANEQYF. CDR3 DNA: TGTGCCAGCAGCCCCCTATGGGCTAACGAGCAGTACTTC.

This clonotype was detected only a few times. The V and J genes are TRBV10-3 and TRBJ2-7; 7 bases align to TRBD1. The CDR3 has 14 residues. J gave up 2 bases and V 0 bases, and 1 base lay outside the gene matches. Germline assignment: CDR1 ENHRY and CDR2 SYGVKD. This CDR3 reads CAISESTGTYEQYF. The CDR3 region has the DNA TGTGCCATCAGTGAGTCGACAGGGACCTACGAGCAGTACTTC.

The genes are TRBV4-3 and TRBJ2-2, with 9 nucleotides matching TRBD2. The CDR3 is made up of 17 amino acids. The germline V gene encodes CDR1 LGHNA and CDR2 YSLEER. V gave up 0 bases and J gave up 2 bases; unmatched junction bases: 4. The CDR3: CASSQDLAGFNTGELFF. The DNA of the CDR3 is TGCGCCAGCAGCCAAGATCTAGCGGGGTTTAACACCGGGGAGCTGTTTTTT.

This chain links TRBV18 with TRBJ2-1; unclear D gene. The CDR3 consists of 12 residues. V was shortened by 0 bases and J by 8 bases, with 5 bases between the two germline ends. Germline V CDR1 and CDR2: KGHSH, LQKENI. The CDR3, as DNA: TGTGCCAGCTCACCACCGTGGGATGAGCAGTTCTTC. It specifies CASSPPWDEQFF.

The chain combines TRBV20-1 with TRBJ2-1; 16 nucleotides line up with TRBD2. The CDR3 is made up of 18 amino acids. V was clipped by 4 bases and J by 3 bases; unmatched bases: 9. Germline V gives CDR1 DFQATT, CDR2 SNEGSKA (reference sequence). The chain's CDR3 is CSATPGLAGGPGYNEQFF. CDR3 nucleotide sequence: TGCAGTGCTACGCCGGGACTAGCGGGAGGGCCAGGCTACAATGAGCAGTTCTTC.

The CDR3 sequence: CSVGNRGTGELFF. CDR3 DNA: TGCAGCGTGGGAAACAGGGGAACCGGGGAGCTGTTTTTT. This rearrangement joins TRBV29-1 to TRBJ2-2; 7 bases align to TRBD1. Germline lookup yields CDR1 SQVTM and CDR2 ANQGSEA. V trimming: 6 bases; J trimming: 5 bases; junction bases outside the gene matches: 6. This CDR3 has 13 residues.

This clonotype was observed at least ten times. The chain links TRBV29-1 to TRBJ2-1; 7 nucleotides match TRBD1. The CDR3 runs 11 residues. V lost 6 bases, J lost 9 bases, and 5 bases stayed unmatched. Germline V gene lookup returns CDR1 SQVTM and CDR2 ANQGSEA. The CDR3 sequence is CSVGQTGEQFF. The CDR3 region has the DNA TGCAGCGTGGGACAGACTGGTGAGCAGTTCTTC.

This clonotype was observed a few times. The gene calls are TRBV29-1 and TRBJ1-1; a weak D match, TRBD1 (6 bases). This CDR3 comprises 13 residues. Trimming removed 6 bases at V and 0 bases at J, with 11 bases between. Germline CDR1 and CDR2: SQVTM and ANQGSEA. The CDR3 coding sequence is TGCAGCGTGGGTAGGGGGATGAACACTGAAGCTTTCTTT. Amino acids: CSVGRGMNTEAFF. The variable domain in full, with the rest retrieved from reference TRBV29-1 and TRBJ1-1, is SAVISQKPSRDICQRGTSLTIQCQVDSQVTMMFWYRQQPGQSLTLIATANQGSEATYESGFVIDKFPISRPNLTFSTLTVSNMSPEDSSIYLCSVGRGMNTEAFFGQGTRLTVV.

The chain recombines TRBV28 with TRBJ2-5, with a possible D match to TRBD2 (6 bases). CDR3 length: 15 residues. CDR1 and CDR2 from the germline V gene are MDHEN and SYDVKM. V was cut by 7 bases and J by 4 bases, with 19 bases left in between. The DNA of the CDR3 is TGTGCCAGCACTTTCAGGACCCTGGAGGGAGAGACCCAGTACTTC. It specifies CASTFRTLEGETQYF.

This clonotype has only one observation. This rearrangement joins TRBV6-5 to TRBJ1-2; TRBD1 matches at 8 bases. The V gene's germline CDR1 is MNHEY and CDR2 SVGAGI. The CDR3 is made up of 14 amino acids. The V segment lost 0 bases and the J segment 4 bases; nucleotides outside the gene matches: 1. The CDR3 here is CASSYSDRGYGYTF. The CDR3 DNA reads as TGTGCCAGCAGTTACTCCGACAGGGGCTATGGCTACACCTTC.

For the CDR3, the DNA is TGCGCCAGCAGATCCGGGACAGGGTCCCTTTGGGAGACCCAGTACTTC. Its protein is CASRSGTGSLWETQYF. This chain joins TRBV5-1 and TRBJ2-5; 9 bases match TRBD1. The V gene end was trimmed by 5 bases and the J gene end by 5 bases; junction bases not matched to a gene: 13. CDR1 and CDR2 from the germline V gene are SGHRS and YFSETQ. The CDR3 has 16 residues.

This chain joins TRBV7-9 and TRBJ2-3; no clear D gene. The V gene lost 5 bases and the J gene lost 2 bases, with 14 bases spanning the gap. Germline lookup yields CDR1 SEHNR and CDR2 FQNEAQ (reference sequence). The CDR3 has 15 amino acids. Written as DNA, the CDR3 is TGTGCCAGCAGCGTGGACGGAATCCTCACAGATACGCAGTATTTT. Its protein is CASSVDGILTDTQYF.

This clonotype showed up just a few times. The chain uses TRBV6-1 and TRBJ1-3; D is perhaps TRBD1 (5 bases). The CDR3 sequence is 18 residues long. Germline CDR1 reads MNHNS; CDR2 reads SASEGT. V lost 4 bases and J lost 0, with 19 bases in between. CDR3 protein: CASSGGVSQGGSGNTIYF. The CDR3 DNA follows: TGTGCCAGCAGTGGGGGGGTGTCCCAGGGAGGCTCTGGAAACACCATATATTTT.

V usage is TRBV4-1 and J usage is TRBJ2-3; D is perhaps TRBD1 or TRBD2 (5 bases each). The CDR3 is 15 residues long. Trimming shortened V by 9 bases and J by 4 bases, and 20 bases separated the two germline ends. Germline V lookup: CDR1 MGHRA, CDR2 YSYEKL. The CDR3 here is CASRQGEGRADTQYF. CDR3 nucleotide sequence: TGCGCCAGTCGTCAGGGAGAGGGCCGGGCAGATACGCAGTATTTT.

The rearrangement links TRBV5-1 to TRBJ2-1, with TRBD2 identical over 7 bases. The V gene's germline CDR1 is SGHRS and CDR2 YFSETQ. The J segment lost 10 bases and the V segment lost 4 bases, leaving 11 bases of the junction unmatched. This CDR3 spans 14 amino acids. In DNA, the CDR3 is TGCGCCAGCAGCATGCCTCGAGGGCGGGGGGAGCAGTTCTTC. It specifies CASSMPRGRGEQFF.

This clonotype appeared once. The V gene is TRBV5-5, the J gene TRBJ2-1; 12 bases match TRBD2. V lost 4 bases and J lost 10; bases outside the gene matches: 12. The CDR3 spans 16 residues. The V gene's germline CDR1 is SGHKS and CDR2 YYEKEE (reference sequence). The CDR3 here is CASSPGRLAGVGEQFF. The CDR3 coding sequence is TGTGCCAGCAGCCCCGGGAGACTAGCGGGAGTGGGAGAGCAGTTCTTC.

The chain combines TRBV20-1 with TRBJ1-4; D may be TRBD1 (5 bases). In germline, CDR1 is DFQATT, CDR2 SNEGSKA (reference sequence). Trimming took off 6 bases at V and 3 bases at J, with 11 bases between the two ends. The CDR3 sequence is 13 residues long. The CDR3 sequence: CSAVGPANEKLFF. The CDR3, as DNA: TGCAGTGCGGTGGGACCCGCTAATGAAAAACTGTTTTTT.

The chain recombines TRBV7-9 with TRBJ2-2, with 7 bases matching TRBD1. Germline CDR1 is SEHNR and CDR2 is FQNEAQ (reference sequence). The CDR3 runs 16 residues. With V trimmed by 5 bases and J by 4 bases, 10 bases remained unmatched. The CDR3 spells CASSPRGKVGTGELFF. The CDR3 DNA sequence: TGTGCCAGCAGCCCCAGGGGGAAAGTGGGCACCGGGGAGCTGTTTTTT.

V is TRBV21-1 and J is TRBJ2-3; the table's D call, TRBD1, was not checked against the DNA. TRBV21-1 is labeled a pseudogene. CDR3 size: 17 residues. Here the CDR3 reads CASSNHPKDRGTDTQYF. Written as DNA, the CDR3 is TGTGCCAGCAGCAACCATCCCAAGGACAGGGGTACAGATACGCAGTATTTT.

This clonotype has more than one count but fewer than ten. The rearrangement uses TRBV28 and TRBJ2-7; 10 positions agree with TRBD2. Germline V gene lookup returns CDR1 MDHEN and CDR2 SYDVKM. The CDR3 sequence is 16 residues long. V gave up 6 bases and J gave up 1 base; unmatched junction bases: 9. The CDR3 sequence is CASSSSTSGFSYEQYF. Here the CDR3 DNA reads TGTGCCAGCAGCTCCTCGACTAGCGGGTTTTCCTACGAGCAGTACTTC.

This clonotype was observed a few times. The chain's CDR3 is CASSPSLLWEQYF. CDR3 DNA: TGTGCCAGCAGCCCGTCGTTGCTTTGGGAGCAGTACTTC. This chain links TRBV3-1 with TRBJ2-7; unclear D gene. This CDR3 is built from 13 residues. Trimming removed 4 bases at V and 7 bases at J, with 14 bases between. Germline lookup yields CDR1 LGHDT and CDR2 YNNKEL (reference sequence).

The rearrangement joins TRBV20-1 to TRBJ2-5, with D possibly matching TRBD1 (6 bases). The CDR3 has 12 residues. V lost 4 bases to trimming and J lost 5 bases, with 11 bases between them. CDR1 DFQATT and CDR2 SNEGSKA come from the germline V gene (reference sequence). CDR3: CSAKLGGETQYF. The CDR3 region has the DNA TGCAGTGCTAAGCTAGGGGGTGAGACCCAGTACTTC.

V usage is TRBV12-3 or TRBV12-4 and J usage is TRBJ2-2; unclear D gene. V gave up 8 bases and J gave up 7 bases, with 11 bases separating them. The CDR3 contains 12 residues. Written as DNA, the CDR3 is TGTGCCAGCGGACGAGTCGACGGGGAGCTGTTTTTT. Translated: CASGRVDGELFF.

The gene calls are TRBV9 and TRBJ2-1; TRBD1 matches 8 bases. This CDR3 contains 13 residues. Germline V lookup: CDR1 SGDLS, CDR2 YYNGEE. Germline trimming cut 7 bases from V and 7 bases from J; bases unmatched to any gene: 7. This CDR3 reads CASGGTGLNEQFF. The CDR3 nucleotides read TGTGCCAGCGGGGGGACAGGTTTAAATGAGCAGTTCTTC.